This TCR beta chain was identified during a study of blood T cell repertoires in COVID-19. The wider study: Samples came from the United States, Italy and Spain, spanning acute and convalescent COVID-19. T cells, B-cell-depleted T cells, or PBMCs supplied cDNA or gDNA.

Under the authors' procedure: Cell counts per sample came from amplifying reference gene primers. Profiling relied on immunoSEQ multiplex PCR, and the TCRdb table lists in-frame clones only, not all of them. For V, J and clone size, that table is used; D and trimming come from the DNA. The data contain 470,000 or so clones, 70% to 90% of them singletons. Input material: peripheral blood. The receptor was isolated from a human donor in a cohort sampled during active COVID-19.

For the CDR3, the DNA is TGTGCCAGCAGCCACCGGACAGTGATAAATGAAAAACTGTTTTTT. Its translation: CASSHRTVINEKLFF. The J gene is TRBJ1-4, the V gene TRBV14, with D perhaps TRBD1 (6 bases). Germline V gene sequence: CDR1 SGHDN, CDR2 FVKESK. The V gene lost 3 bases and the J gene lost 5 bases, with 13 bases spanning the gap. The CDR3 sequence is 15 residues long.